A selection of T cell receptor beta chains follows, all from one sample in a study of control samples from healthy donors and cancer patients. Profiled with immunoSEQ multiplex PCR; TCRdb holds only in-frame clones, not every one. The sample lists about 140,000 clones; 75% to 90% were seen once. Sequenced input: blood. Receptor source: a woman aged 25-40 years in good health. The CDR3 runs from the conserved cysteine through the conserved F or W. A D gene is named only where the DNA matches it firmly. The size of a clone is reported for some rows only, either as once, few or many, or as a class for expanded clones.

CDR3 length: 17; V gene: TRBV10-3; J gene: TRBJ2-5; D gene: TRBD2; clone size: .; CDR3 protein: CAISEKASGSVAETQYF; CDR3 DNA: TGTGCCATCAGTGAAAAGGCTAGCGGGAGCGTTGCGGAGACCCAGTACTTC
CDR3 length: 16; V gene: TRBV7-2; J gene: TRBJ2-3; D gene: TRBD2; clone size: once; CDR3 protein: CASSSRLAGREDTQYF; CDR3 DNA: TGTGCCAGCAGCTCCCGACTAGCGGGAAGGGAAGATACGCAGTATTTT
CDR3 length: 11; V gene: TRBV14; J gene: TRBJ2-7; D gene: .; clone size: .; CDR3 protein: CASSLNGEQYF; CDR3 DNA: TGTGCCAGCAGCCTAAACGGTGAGCAGTACTTC
CDR3 length: 15; V gene: TRBV5-1; J gene: TRBJ2-1; D gene: .; clone size: .; CDR3 protein: CASSLDPSTYNEQFF; CDR3 DNA: TGCGCCAGCAGCCTGGACCCGTCTACCTACAATGAGCAGTTCTTC
CDR3 length: 14; V gene: TRBV6-6; J gene: TRBJ1-2; D gene: TRBD1; clone size: .; CDR3 protein: CASSVGTVNYGYTF; CDR3 DNA: TGTGCCAGCAGTGTCGGGACAGTCAACTATGGCTACACCTTC
CDR3 length: 13; V gene: TRBV6-5; J gene: TRBJ1-2; D gene: .; clone size: .; CDR3 protein: CASRRQGNYGYTF; CDR3 DNA: TGTGCCAGCAGGCGCCAGGGGAACTATGGCTACACCTTC
CDR3 length: 15; V gene: TRBV7-2; J gene: TRBJ2-5; D gene: TRBD2; clone size: .; CDR3 protein: CASRPPGRALETQYF; CDR3 DNA: TGTGCCAGCCGACCCCCCGGGAGGGCCCTTGAGACCCAGTACTTC
CDR3 length: 12; V gene: TRBV12-3/TRBV12-4; J gene: TRBJ2-7; D gene: .; clone size: .; CDR3 protein: CASSWDGYEQYF; CDR3 DNA: TGTGCCAGCAGTTGGGACGGGTACGAGCAGTACTTC
CDR3 length: 14; V gene: TRBV30; J gene: TRBJ1-1; D gene: TRBD1; clone size: .; CDR3 protein: CAWSIQTGSPEAFF; CDR3 DNA: TGTGCCTGGAGCATCCAGACAGGGTCCCCTGAAGCTTTCTTT
CDR3 length: 9; V gene: TRBV24-1; J gene: TRBJ2-5; D gene: .; clone size: .; CDR3 protein: CATSDLLNF; CDR3 DNA: TGTGCCACCAGTGACCTTCTGAACTTC
CDR3 length: 14; V gene: TRBV14; J gene: TRBJ2-7; D gene: TRBD1; clone size: .; CDR3 protein: CASSPRLQGSEQYF; CDR3 DNA: TGTGCCAGCAGCCCCAGATTACAGGGGAGCGAGCAGTACTTC
CDR3 length: 23; V gene: TRBV10-2; J gene: TRBJ2-3; D gene: TRBD2; clone size: .; CDR3 protein: CASSESGPTAHRRGGRSTDTQYF; CDR3 DNA: TGCGCCAGCAGTGAGTCGGGACCGACCGCACATCGTCGTGGCGGGAGGAGCACAGATACGCAGTATTTT
CDR3 length: 14; V gene: TRBV10-2; J gene: TRBJ1-3; D gene: .; clone size: .; CDR3 protein: CASREESSGNTIYF; CDR3 DNA: TGCGCCAGCAGGGAGGAGAGCTCTGGAAACACCATATATTTT
CDR3 length: 14; V gene: TRBV19; J gene: TRBJ2-3; D gene: TRBD1; clone size: .; CDR3 protein: CASPRGRITDTQYF; CDR3 DNA: TGTGCCAGTCCCAGGGGGCGGATTACAGATACGCAGTATTTT
CDR3 length: 15; V gene: TRBV7-9; J gene: TRBJ1-6; D gene: TRBD1; clone size: .; CDR3 protein: CASSPGDRGPPPLHF; CDR3 DNA: TGTGCCAGCAGCCCCGGGGACAGGGGCCCGCCACCCCTCCACTTT
CDR3 length: 13; V gene: TRBV7-9; J gene: TRBJ2-3; D gene: .; clone size: .; CDR3 protein: CASSVAAINTQYF; CDR3 DNA: TGTGCCAGCAGCGTAGCGGCAATTAATACGCAGTATTTT
CDR3 length: 16; V gene: TRBV4-2; J gene: TRBJ1-5; D gene: .; clone size: .; CDR3 protein: CASSPALGSSNQPQHF; CDR3 DNA: TGTGCCAGCAGCCCGGCCCTGGGGTCTAGCAATCAGCCCCAGCATTTT
CDR3 length: 16; V gene: TRBV5-4; J gene: TRBJ1-1; D gene: .; clone size: .; CDR3 protein: CASSLSTAAMNTEAFF; CDR3 DNA: TGTGCCAGCAGCTTGTCGACGGCTGCCATGAACACTGAAGCTTTCTTT
CDR3 length: 12; V gene: TRBV20-1; J gene: TRBJ1-1; D gene: .; clone size: .; CDR3 protein: CSASKGNTEAFF; CDR3 DNA: TGCAGTGCTAGTAAGGGGAACACTGAAGCTTTCTTT
CDR3 length: 14; V gene: TRBV5-4; J gene: TRBJ1-2; D gene: TRBD1; clone size: .; CDR3 protein: CASSLRQGSWGYTF; CDR3 DNA: TGTGCCAGCAGCTTGAGACAGGGAAGTTGGGGCTACACCTTC
CDR3 length: 17; V gene: TRBV3-1/TRBV3-2; J gene: TRBJ2-1; D gene: TRBD2; clone size: .; CDR3 protein: CASSQRRLAGKGDEQFF; CDR3 DNA: TGTGCCAGCAGCCAGAGGAGACTAGCGGGAAAGGGGGATGAGCAGTTCTTC
CDR3 length: 15; V gene: TRBV27; J gene: TRBJ1-1; D gene: .; clone size: .; CDR3 protein: CASSIRDTPGGEAFF; CDR3 DNA: TGTGCCAGCAGTATCCGGGACACCCCAGGAGGTGAAGCTTTCTTT
CDR3 length: 15; V gene: TRBV9; J gene: TRBJ2-1; D gene: TRBD2; clone size: .; CDR3 protein: CASSLTSGKRNEQFF; CDR3 DNA: TGTGCCAGCAGCCTTACTAGCGGGAAGAGGAATGAGCAGTTCTTC
CDR3 length: 13; V gene: TRBV10-1; J gene: TRBJ2-5; D gene: .; clone size: once; CDR3 protein: CANLLGVGETQYF; CDR3 DNA: TGCGCCAACCTCCTGGGGGTGGGAGAGACCCAGTACTTC
CDR3 length: 14; V gene: TRBV15; J gene: TRBJ2-1; D gene: .; clone size: .; CDR3 protein: CATSRDWGSNEQFF; CDR3 DNA: TGTGCCACCAGCAGAGATTGGGGGAGCAATGAGCAGTTCTTC
CDR3 length: 13; V gene: TRBV5-5; J gene: TRBJ2-1; D gene: .; clone size: .; CDR3 protein: CASSPGRNNEQFF; CDR3 DNA: TGTGCCAGCAGCCCGGGACGGAACAATGAGCAGTTCTTC
CDR3 length: 15; V gene: TRBV5-1; J gene: TRBJ2-5; D gene: TRBD1; clone size: once; CDR3 protein: CASSLRQGASETQYF; CDR3 DNA: TGCGCCAGCAGCTTGAGACAGGGGGCTTCGGAGACCCAGTACTTC
CDR3 length: 15; V gene: TRBV5-1; J gene: TRBJ2-7; D gene: TRBD2; clone size: .; CDR3 protein: CASRLWTSESNEQYF; CDR3 DNA: TGCGCCAGCAGACTCTGGACTAGCGAGTCGAACGAGCAGTACTTC
CDR3 length: 11; V gene: TRBV9; J gene: TRBJ1-2; D gene: .; clone size: .; CDR3 protein: CASSEGWGYTF; CDR3 DNA: TGTGCCAGCAGCGAGGGCTGGGGCTACACCTTC
CDR3 length: 12; V gene: TRBV14; J gene: TRBJ1-1; D gene: .; clone size: .; CDR3 protein: CASSQDRWVAFF; CDR3 DNA: TGTGCCAGCAGCCAAGACCGCTGGGTTGCTTTCTTT
CDR3 length: 17; V gene: TRBV11-3; J gene: TRBJ2-2; D gene: .; clone size: .; CDR3 protein: CASSRRQGLSDTGELFF; CDR3 DNA: TGTGCCAGCAGCCGACGGCAGGGGCTCTCTGACACCGGGGAGCTGTTTTTT
CDR3 length: 15; V gene: TRBV29-1; J gene: TRBJ2-1; D gene: TRBD1; clone size: .; CDR3 protein: CSVEVWDSKYNEQFF; CDR3 DNA: TGCAGCGTAGAAGTCTGGGACAGCAAATACAATGAGCAGTTCTTC
CDR3 length: 12; V gene: TRBV7-9; J gene: TRBJ2-3; D gene: .; clone size: .; CDR3 protein: CASSLSTDTQYF; CDR3 DNA: TGTGCCAGCAGCTTGTCAACAGATACGCAGTATTTT
CDR3 length: 19; V gene: TRBV7-9; J gene: TRBJ2-1; D gene: TRBD2; clone size: .; CDR3 protein: CASRSSGTSGSLSGNEQFF; CDR3 DNA: TGTGCCAGCAGGTCATCAGGGACTAGCGGGAGTCTTTCTGGCAATGAGCAGTTCTTC
CDR3 length: 16; V gene: TRBV9; J gene: TRBJ2-1; D gene: TRBD1; clone size: .; CDR3 protein: CASSTQGQGNYNEQFF; CDR3 DNA: TGTGCCAGCAGCACCCAGGGACAGGGAAACTACAATGAGCAGTTCTTC
CDR3 length: 15; V gene: TRBV10-1; J gene: TRBJ2-3; D gene: .; clone size: .; CDR3 protein: CASSESPGVEDTQYF; CDR3 DNA: TGCGCCAGCAGTGAGTCCCCGGGAGTCGAGGATACGCAGTATTTT
CDR3 length: 14; V gene: TRBV30; J gene: TRBJ2-5; D gene: .; clone size: .; CDR3 protein: CAWNGRGIRETQYF; CDR3 DNA: TGTGCCTGGAATGGCAGGGGTATTAGAGAGACCCAGTACTTC
CDR3 length: 18; V gene: TRBV30; J gene: TRBJ1-1; D gene: .; clone size: .; CDR3 protein: CAWSVLVTGALMNTEAFF; CDR3 DNA: TGTGCCTGGAGTGTACTGGTCACTGGGGCTCTTATGAACACTGAAGCTTTCTTT
CDR3 length: 17; V gene: TRBV15; J gene: TRBJ2-1; D gene: TRBD2; clone size: .; CDR3 protein: CATSRDLSSGRSTEQFF; CDR3 DNA: TGTGCCACCAGCAGAGATTTATCTAGCGGGAGATCGACTGAGCAGTTCTTC
CDR3 length: 17; V gene: TRBV30; J gene: TRBJ2-1; D gene: TRBD2; clone size: .; CDR3 protein: CAWSVPSGPNSYNEQFF; CDR3 DNA: TGTGCCTGGAGTGTCCCTAGCGGGCCTAACTCCTACAATGAGCAGTTCTTC
CDR3 length: 12; V gene: TRBV28; J gene: TRBJ2-7; D gene: .; clone size: .; CDR3 protein: CASSIRYYEQYF; CDR3 DNA: TGTGCCAGCAGCATACGGTACTACGAGCAGTACTTC
CDR3 length: 14; V gene: TRBV5-1; J gene: TRBJ2-7; D gene: .; clone size: .; CDR3 protein: CASRRSDNLYEQYF; CDR3 DNA: TGCGCCAGCAGAAGGTCCGACAACCTCTACGAGCAGTACTTC
CDR3 length: 14; V gene: TRBV2; J gene: TRBJ2-7; D gene: TRBD2; clone size: .; CDR3 protein: CASSEAREGREQYF; CDR3 DNA: TGTGCCAGCAGTGAAGCGCGGGAGGGCCGGGAGCAGTACTTC
CDR3 length: 15; V gene: TRBV28; J gene: TRBJ1-3; D gene: .; clone size: .; CDR3 protein: CASSPPRGVGNTIYF; CDR3 DNA: TGTGCCAGCAGTCCTCCTAGAGGGGTCGGAAACACCATATATTTT
CDR3 length: 12; V gene: TRBV4-2; J gene: TRBJ1-6; D gene: .; clone size: .; CDR3 protein: CASSQARSPLHF; CDR3 DNA: TGTGCCAGCAGCCAAGCCAGGTCACCCCTCCACTTT
CDR3 length: 14; V gene: TRBV5-4; J gene: TRBJ1-2; D gene: .; clone size: .; CDR3 protein: CASSLQGEEYGYTF; CDR3 DNA: TGTGCCAGCAGCTTGCAGGGAGAAGAATATGGCTACACCTTC
CDR3 length: 13; V gene: TRBV5-5; J gene: TRBJ2-1; D gene: .; clone size: .; CDR3 protein: CASNRDRANEQFF; CDR3 DNA: TGTGCCAGCAACCGGGACCGGGCCAATGAGCAGTTCTTC
CDR3 length: 14; V gene: TRBV25-1; J gene: TRBJ2-1; D gene: TRBD1; clone size: .; CDR3 protein: CASSPGQGTDEQFF; CDR3 DNA: TGTGCCAGCAGCCCGGGACAGGGTACAGATGAGCAGTTCTTC
CDR3 length: 18; V gene: TRBV3-1/TRBV3-2; J gene: TRBJ2-1; D gene: TRBD2; clone size: .; CDR3 protein: CASSQDLGRERTYNEQFF; CDR3 DNA: TGTGCCAGCAGCCAAGATCTGGGGCGGGAGAGGACGTACAATGAGCAGTTCTTC
CDR3 length: 15; V gene: TRBV6-5; J gene: TRBJ1-3; D gene: TRBD1; clone size: .; CDR3 protein: CASGSGQRSGNTIYF; CDR3 DNA: TGTGCCAGCGGGTCGGGACAGAGATCTGGAAACACCATATATTTT
CDR3 length: 12; V gene: TRBV7-2; J gene: TRBJ1-3; D gene: .; clone size: .; CDR3 protein: CASSLARDTIYF; CDR3 DNA: TGTGCCAGCAGCTTAGCTAGGGACACCATATATTTT
CDR3 length: 15; V gene: TRBV4-1; J gene: TRBJ2-7; D gene: TRBD1; clone size: .; CDR3 protein: CASSLGTGSSYEQYF; CDR3 DNA: TGCGCCAGCAGCCTCGGGACAGGGTCCTCCTACGAGCAGTACTTC
CDR3 length: 14; V gene: TRBV6-5; J gene: TRBJ1-5; D gene: .; clone size: .; CDR3 protein: CASSYRRNNQPQHF; CDR3 DNA: TGTGCCAGCAGTTACAGGCGAAACAATCAGCCCCAGCATTTT
CDR3 length: 13; V gene: TRBV29-1; J gene: TRBJ1-2; D gene: TRBD1; clone size: .; CDR3 protein: CSVRDSLNYGYTF; CDR3 DNA: TGCAGCGTCAGGGACAGCCTTAACTATGGCTACACCTTC
CDR3 length: 21; V gene: TRBV28; J gene: TRBJ2-1; D gene: .; clone size: .; CDR3 protein: CASSPKRVAAQSRGAYNEQFF; CDR3 DNA: TGTGCCAGCAGCCCTAAGAGGGTAGCGGCACAATCGCGTGGGGCCTACAATGAGCAGTTCTTC